Described below is a single TCR beta chain sequence and its context. The germline CDR1 and CDR2 sequences are SGHTA and FQGTGA. The CDR3 length is 19 residues. With V trimmed by 4 bases and J by 4 bases, 18 bases remained unmatched. The data are from a study of blood T cell repertoires in COVID-19. Overall study context: Spain, Italy and the United States supplied samples that represented acute and convalescent COVID-19.

Assay used: immunoSEQ multiplex PCR; TCRdb lists only in-frame clones, some missing. The sample carries approximately 80,000 clones, around 84% recorded once. The receptor was derived from a man between 35 and 55 years old with acute or convalescent COVID-19. Sequences were obtained from peripheral blood. The chain is built from TRBV7-3 and TRBJ2-1, with 8 nucleotides matching TRBD2. CDR3 region: CASSYLPTQAGAKYNEQFF. CDR3 in DNA: TGTGCCAGCAGCTACTTACCCACACAAGCGGGGGCCAAATACAATGAGCAGTTCTTC.